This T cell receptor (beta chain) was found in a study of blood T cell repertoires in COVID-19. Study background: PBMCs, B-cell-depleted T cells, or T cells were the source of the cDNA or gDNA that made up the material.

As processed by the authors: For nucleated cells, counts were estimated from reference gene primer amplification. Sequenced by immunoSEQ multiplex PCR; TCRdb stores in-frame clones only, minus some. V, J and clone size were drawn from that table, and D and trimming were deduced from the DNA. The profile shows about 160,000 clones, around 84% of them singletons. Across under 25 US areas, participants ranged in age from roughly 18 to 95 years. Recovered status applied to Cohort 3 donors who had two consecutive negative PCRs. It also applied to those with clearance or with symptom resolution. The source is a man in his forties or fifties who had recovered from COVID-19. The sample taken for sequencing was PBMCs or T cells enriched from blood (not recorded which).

The CDR3 DNA follows: TGTGCCAGCAGCCAAGCCCTCACAGATACGCAGTATTTT. It is translated as CASSQALTDTQYF. The rearrangement uses TRBV4-2 and TRBJ2-3; D is undetermined. Germline CDR1 is LGHNA and CDR2 is YNFKEQ. There are 13 residues in the CDR3. V was pared by 1 base and J by 2 bases, with 4 bases between.